This T cell receptor (beta chain) stems from a study of shared clonotypes between healthy human individuals. TCRdb keeps only in-frame clones here, not all; method: immunoSEQ multiplex PCR. The data contain 800,000 or so clones, approximately 96% of them singletons. The CDR3 totals 15 residues. Germline CDR1 and CDR2: SGHRS and YFSETQ. Trimming took 1 base from V and 0 from J, leaving 8 bases between them. CD8 cells regarded as naive lacked CD45RO, were positively chosen for CCR7, and omitted terminally differentiated effector memory CD45RA+ cells. All donors were healthy HIV-negative adults lacking recent acute infections or vaccinations.

The rearrangement uses TRBV5-1 and TRBJ2-1, with D unresolved. The specimen sequenced was naive CD8+ T cells sorted from blood. This receptor was taken from a man aged 25 to 40 in good health. The CDR3 DNA sequence: TGCGCCAGCAGCTTGATAGACCCCTCCTACAATGAGCAGTTCTTC. This sequence encodes CASSLIDPSYNEQFF.